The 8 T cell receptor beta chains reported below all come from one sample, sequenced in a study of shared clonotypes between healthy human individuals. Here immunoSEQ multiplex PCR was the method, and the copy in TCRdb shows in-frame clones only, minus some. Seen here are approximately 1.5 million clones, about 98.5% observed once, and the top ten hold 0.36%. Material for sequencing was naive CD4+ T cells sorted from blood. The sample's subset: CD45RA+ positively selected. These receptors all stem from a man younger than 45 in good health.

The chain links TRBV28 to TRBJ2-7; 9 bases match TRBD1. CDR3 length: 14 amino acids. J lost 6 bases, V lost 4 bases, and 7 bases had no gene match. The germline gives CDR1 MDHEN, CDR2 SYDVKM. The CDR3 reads CASSSGQGEGEQYF. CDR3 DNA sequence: TGTGCCAGCAGTTCGGGACAGGGAGAAGGCGAGCAGTACTTC.

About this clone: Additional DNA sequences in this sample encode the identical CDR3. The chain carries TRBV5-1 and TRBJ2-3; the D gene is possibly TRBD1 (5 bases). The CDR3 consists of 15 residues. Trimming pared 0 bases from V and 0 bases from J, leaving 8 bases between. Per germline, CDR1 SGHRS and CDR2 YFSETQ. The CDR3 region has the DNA TGCGCCAGCAGCTTGGGGCAGGGCAGCACAGATACGCAGTATTTT. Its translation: CASSLGQGSTDTQYF.

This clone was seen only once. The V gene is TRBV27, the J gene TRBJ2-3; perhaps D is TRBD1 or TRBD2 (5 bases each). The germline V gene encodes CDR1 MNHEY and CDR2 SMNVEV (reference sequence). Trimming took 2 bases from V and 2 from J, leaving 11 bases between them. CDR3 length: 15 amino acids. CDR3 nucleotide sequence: TGTGCCAGCAGTTTAGGTGGGGGAATCACAGATACGCAGTATTTT. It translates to CASSLGGGITDTQYF.

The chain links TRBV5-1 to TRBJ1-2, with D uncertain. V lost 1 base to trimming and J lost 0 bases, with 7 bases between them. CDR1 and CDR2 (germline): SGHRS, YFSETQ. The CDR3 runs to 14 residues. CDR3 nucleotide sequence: TGCGCCAGCAGCTTGAGGGCCGCTAACTATGGCTACACCTTC. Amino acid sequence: CASSLRAANYGYTF.

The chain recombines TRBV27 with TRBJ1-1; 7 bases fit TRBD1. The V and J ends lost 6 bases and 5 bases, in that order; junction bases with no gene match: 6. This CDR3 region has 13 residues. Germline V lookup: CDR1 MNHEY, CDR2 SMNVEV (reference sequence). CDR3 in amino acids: CASRYRGGTEAFF. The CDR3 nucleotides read TGTGCCAGCAGATACAGGGGAGGGACTGAAGCTTTCTTT.

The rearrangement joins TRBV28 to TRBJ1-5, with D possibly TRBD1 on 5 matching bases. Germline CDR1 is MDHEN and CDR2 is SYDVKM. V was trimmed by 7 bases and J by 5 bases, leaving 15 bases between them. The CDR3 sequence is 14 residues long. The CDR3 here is CASTLWGKDQPQHF. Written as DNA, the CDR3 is TGTGCCAGCACCCTGTGGGGGAAAGATCAGCCCCAGCATTTT.

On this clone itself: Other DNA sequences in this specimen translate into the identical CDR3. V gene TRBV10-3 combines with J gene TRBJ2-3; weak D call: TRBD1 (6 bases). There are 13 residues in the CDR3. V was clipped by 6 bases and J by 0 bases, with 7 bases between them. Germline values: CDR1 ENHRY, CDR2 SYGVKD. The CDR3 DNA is TGTGCCATCAGGGACAGCAGCACAGATACGCAGTATTTT. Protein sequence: CAIRDSSTDTQYF.

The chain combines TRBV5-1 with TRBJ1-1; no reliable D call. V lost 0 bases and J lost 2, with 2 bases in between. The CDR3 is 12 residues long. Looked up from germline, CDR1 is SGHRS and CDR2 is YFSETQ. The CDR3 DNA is TGCGCCAGCAGCTTGGATAACACTGAAGCTTTCTTT. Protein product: CASSLDNTEAFF.